This T cell receptor (beta chain) was found in a study of metastatic and nonmetastatic thyroid tumors. Whole-study context: Comparative analysis of repertoires was undertaken across blood and tumor or nodule tissue obtained from malignant and benign thyroid patients.

With 0 bases removed from V and 4 bases from J, the gap between germline ends came to 11 bases. CDR3 size: 14 residues. Looked up from germline, CDR1 is SGHKS and CDR2 is YYEKEE (reference sequence). Study-wide findings and caveats: Significantly higher TCR beta diversity was reportedly seen in malignant thyroid tumors than benign nodules, in blood and tumor.

All patients were treatment-naive before thyroid surgery. Authors' analysis steps: CDR3 differences across clinicopathological groups were used to build a distant-metastasis classifier for papillary thyroid cancer. TCRdb recomputed clones from the PCR reads via MiXCR. TCRdb, rather than the study authors, made the V and J calls. The repertoire holds 45,000 to 55,000 clones, with roughly a quarter as singletons. This clone has a handful of counts. The antigen is unknown. V is TRBV5-5 and J is TRBJ2-7, with D possibly TRBD2 on 5 matching bases. The clonotype originates from a male donor with papillary thyroid cancer or a benign thyroid nodule (not recorded which). Some clones in this sample may be carry-over from other donors' samples. What was sequenced was blood. CDR3 residues: CASSLGADPYEQYF. CDR3 DNA: TGTGCCAGCAGCTTGGGAGCGGATCCGTACGAGCAGTACTTC.